The rows below give T cell receptor beta chains drawn from one sample of a study of control samples from healthy donors and cancer patients. Profiled with immunoSEQ multiplex PCR; TCRdb holds only in-frame clones, not every one. In the table there are 150,000 or so clones, about 95% of which are singletons. Sample: PBMCs. The receptors stem from a man aged 55 to 70 with colorectal cancer. Both conserved end residues are part of each CDR3. A D gene is named only where the DNA matches it firmly. A clone size is listed for some rows: how often the clone was seen (once, few, many), or a class if it is expanded.

TRBJ1-6	TRBV19	NA	NA	13	TGTGCCAGTAGTATGACAGGAAATTCACCCCTCCACTTT	CASSMTGNSPLHF
TRBJ2-7	TRBV29-1	NA	NA	13	TGCAGCGTTATCCGGGACTCCGGAGGAGAGCAGTACTTC	CSVIRDSGGEQYF
TRBJ2-5	TRBV7-8	NA	TRBD2	13	TGTGCCAGCAGCACCGGACTAGTTGAGACCCAGTACTTC	CASSTGLVETQYF
TRBJ1-4	TRBV2	NA	NA	14	TGTGCCAGCAGGGGGGGTAGGAAGAATGAAAAACTGTTTTTT	CASRGGRKNEKLFF
TRBJ2-5	TRBV7-8	NA	NA	16	TGTGCCAGCAGCTTAGGGGCTAGCGTTGCAGGAGAGACCCAGTACTTC	CASSLGASVAGETQYF
TRBJ1-1	TRBV6-5	once	NA	14	TGTGCCAGCAGTTACGGGGACGAGACCACTGAAGCTTTCTTT	CASSYGDETTEAFF
TRBJ2-7	TRBV6-5	NA	TRBD1	14	TGTGCCAGCAGGACAGGGGGTACCTCCTACGAGCAGTACTTC	CASRTGGTSYEQYF
TRBJ1-3	TRBV5-1	NA	NA	14	TGCGCCAGCAGCTTAAAACCCTCTGGAAACACCATATATTTT	CASSLKPSGNTIYF
TRBJ1-2	TRBV12-3/TRBV12-4	few	NA	12	TGTGCCAGCAGTCGGGATCTCTATGGCTACACCTTC	CASSRDLYGYTF
TRBJ1-2	TRBV4-3	NA	NA	15	TGCGCCAGCAGCCAAGAAATCAGGCGTGACTATGGCTACACCTTC	CASSQEIRRDYGYTF
TRBJ1-5	TRBV28	NA	NA	14	TGTGCCAGCAAATTAGGGATGCGGGATCAGCCCCAGCATTTT	CASKLGMRDQPQHF
TRBJ1-1	TRBV28	NA	NA	14	TGTGCCAGCAGTTGGGAAGGCGCAAACACTGAAGCTTTCTTT	CASSWEGANTEAFF
TRBJ1-1	TRBV5-1	NA	NA	15	TGCGCCAGCAGCTTCCAACAGGGAGGCAACACTGAAGCTTTCTTT	CASSFQQGGNTEAFF
TRBJ1-2	TRBV5-5	NA	NA	16	TGTGCCAGCAGCCCCCGGAGAGAGAGCGAAAACTATGGCTACACCTTC	CASSPRRESENYGYTF
TRBJ1-5	TRBV2	once	TRBD1	16	TGTGCCAGCAGCCCTCGGGGACAGGGCATCAATCAGCCCCAGCATTTT	CASSPRGQGINQPQHF
TRBJ1-5	TRBV30	NA	NA	14	TGTGCCTGGGACAGGTTTTATAGCAATCAGCCCCAGCATTTT	CAWDRFYSNQPQHF
TRBJ1-3	TRBV2	NA	NA	13	TGTGCCAGCAGAGGACAGTCCCGAAACACCATATATTTT	CASRGQSRNTIYF
TRBJ2-3	TRBV5-1	NA	NA	16	TGCGCCAGCAGCTTGAACGCGGAACGTCGCACAGATACGCAGTATTTT	CASSLNAERRTDTQYF
TRBJ1-1	TRBV28	NA	NA	13	TGTGCCAGCAGTTTATCAGGGGTCACTGAAGCTTTCTTT	CASSLSGVTEAFF
TRBJ1-1	TRBV6-1	NA	NA	13	TGTGCCAGCAGTGCCGTCGGGAACACTGAAGCTTTCTTT	CASSAVGNTEAFF
TRBJ2-5	TRBV7-2	NA	NA	12	TGTGCCAGCAGCGACGTTCAAGAGACCCAGTACTTC	CASSDVQETQYF
TRBJ2-7	TRBV15	NA	TRBD1	13	TGTGCCACCAGCACCGGGACAGGGGACGAGCAGTACTTC	CATSTGTGDEQYF
TRBJ1-2	TRBV4-1	NA	NA	13	TGCGCCAGCAAAGGAGGAGGTCCTTATGGCTACACCTTC	CASKGGGPYGYTF
TRBJ1-2	TRBV2	NA	NA	14	TGTGCCAGCCTCCTTTTAAGGGGTTCCCTCGGCTACACCTTC	CASLLLRGSLGYTF
TRBJ1-5	TRBV19	NA	NA	15	TGTGCCAGTAGTATAGGAGGAGGGGGCAATCAGCCCCAGCATTTT	CASSIGGGGNQPQHF
TRBJ1-1	TRBV19	NA	NA	15	TGTGCCAGTAGTCCCACCAAAGGGGGGCACACTGAAGCTTTCTTT	CASSPTKGGHTEAFF
TRBJ1-1	TRBV7-9	NA	NA	14	TGTGCCAGCAGCTTGGGGGCAGGGAACACTGAAGCTTTCTTT	CASSLGAGNTEAFF
TRBJ2-2	TRBV5-1	NA	NA	15	TGCGCCAGCAGCCGAACGCAGGGACGGACCGGGGAGCTGTTTTTT	CASSRTQGRTGELFF